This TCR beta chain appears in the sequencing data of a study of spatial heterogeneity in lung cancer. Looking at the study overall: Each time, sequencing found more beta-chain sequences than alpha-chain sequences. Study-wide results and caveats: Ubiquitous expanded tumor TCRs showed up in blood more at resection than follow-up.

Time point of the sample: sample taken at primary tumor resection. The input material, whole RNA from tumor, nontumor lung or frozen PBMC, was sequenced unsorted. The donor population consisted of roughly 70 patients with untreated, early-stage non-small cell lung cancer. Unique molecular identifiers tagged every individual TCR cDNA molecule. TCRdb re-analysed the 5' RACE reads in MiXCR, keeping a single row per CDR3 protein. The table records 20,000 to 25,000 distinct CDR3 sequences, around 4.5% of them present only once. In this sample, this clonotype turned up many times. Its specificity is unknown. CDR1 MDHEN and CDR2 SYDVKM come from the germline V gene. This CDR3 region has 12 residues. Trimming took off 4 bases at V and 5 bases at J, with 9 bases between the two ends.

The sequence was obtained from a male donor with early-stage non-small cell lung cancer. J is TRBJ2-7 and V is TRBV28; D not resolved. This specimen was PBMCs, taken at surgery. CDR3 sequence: CASSSFRDEQYF. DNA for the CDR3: TGTGCCAGCAGTTCCTTTAGGGACGAGCAGTACTTC.